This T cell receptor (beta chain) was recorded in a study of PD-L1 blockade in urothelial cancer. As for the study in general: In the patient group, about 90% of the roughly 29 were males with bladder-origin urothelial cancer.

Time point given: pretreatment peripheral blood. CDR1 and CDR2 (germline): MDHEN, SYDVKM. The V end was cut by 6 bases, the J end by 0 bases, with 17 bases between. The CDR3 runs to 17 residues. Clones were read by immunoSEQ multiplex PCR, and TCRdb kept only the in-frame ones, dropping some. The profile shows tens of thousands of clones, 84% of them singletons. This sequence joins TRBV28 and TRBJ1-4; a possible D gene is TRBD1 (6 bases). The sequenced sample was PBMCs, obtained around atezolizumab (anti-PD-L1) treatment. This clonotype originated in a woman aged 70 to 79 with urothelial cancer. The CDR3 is CASRSWGTISTNEKLFF. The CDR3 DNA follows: TGTGCCAGCAGGAGTTGGGGGACAATTTCAACTAATGAAAAACTGTTTTTT.